This T cell receptor (beta chain) stems from a study of T cell clones after liver transplantation. About the research overall: TCRbeta sequencing after a pre-transplant mixed lymphocyte reaction identified graft-donor-reactive clones, later tracked in post-transplant blood.

Trimming cost V 3 bases and J 1 base, with 19 bases left between them. This CDR3 comprises 17 residues. The V gene's germline CDR1 is SGDLS and CDR2 YYNGEE. A note on this clone: Its cognate antigen is unknown.

The protocol was immunoSEQ multiplex PCR, while the TCRdb copy is restricted to in-frame clones and leaves out a portion. The sample comprises fewer than 85,000 clones, roughly 85% of which are singletons, and roughly 3% rests with the top ten. The study, taken as a whole, reports: A significant post-transplant drop in circulating graft-donor-reactive CD4 TCRbeta sequences occurred in most of the 8 subjects. Post-transplant time points were not standardized, so conclusions are preliminary. Low donor cell numbers restricted donor-reactive repertoire measurement in two subjects.

This chain connects TRBV9 to TRBJ2-5, with D perhaps being TRBD1 or TRBD2 (6 bases each). The source material was CD4+ T cells from blood, sampled at the 22-month timepoint. This clonotype was sampled from a human patient who received a liver transplant. Some T cells may be transferred from the graft donor. The CDR3 DNA is TGTGCCAGCAGCGGATGGCCCGGGGGCCCGCTCCAAGAGACCCAGTACTTC. Encoded protein: CASSGWPGGPLQETQYF.